The subject of this entry is one TCR beta chain. The CDR3 has 14 amino acids. Per the germline V gene, CDR1 is SGDLS and CDR2 is YYNGEE. J lost 4 bases, V lost 7 bases, and 7 bases had no gene match. The record originates from a study of T cell changes during pregnancy in multiple sclerosis. Sequencing was performed with immunoSEQ multiplex PCR; in TCRdb, only in-frame clones are kept and a portion is missing. The repertoire holds around 50,000 clones, with about nine tenths as singletons. This chain uses TRBV9 with TRBJ2-7; 11 bases agree with TRBD1. The sequence came from a female donor in good health, enrolled as a control in a pregnancy study. Sequencing used CD4+ T cells from peripheral blood mononuclear cells, obtained after pregnancy. The CDR3 here is CASGQGALNYEQYF. DNA for the CDR3: TGTGCCAGCGGACAGGGGGCCCTTAATTACGAGCAGTACTTC.